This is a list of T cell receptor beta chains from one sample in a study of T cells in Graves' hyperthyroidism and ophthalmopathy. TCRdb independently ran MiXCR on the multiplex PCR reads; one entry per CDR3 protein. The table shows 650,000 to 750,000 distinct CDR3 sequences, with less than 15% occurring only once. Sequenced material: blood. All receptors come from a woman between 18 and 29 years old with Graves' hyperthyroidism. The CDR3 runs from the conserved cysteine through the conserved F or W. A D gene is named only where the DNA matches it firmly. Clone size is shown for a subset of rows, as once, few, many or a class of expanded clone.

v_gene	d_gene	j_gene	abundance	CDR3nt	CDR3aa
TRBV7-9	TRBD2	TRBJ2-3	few	TGTGCCAGCAGCTCGGGACTAGCGGGAGCATTTCCGTATTTT	CASSSGLAGAFPYF
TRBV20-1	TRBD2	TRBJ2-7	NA	TGCAGTGCTAGACAGCGGGGGGCCTACGAGCAGTACTTC	CSARQRGAYEQYF
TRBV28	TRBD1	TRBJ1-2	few	TGTGCCAGCAGAACCGGGACAGGGGATGGCTACACCTTC	CASRTGTGDGYTF
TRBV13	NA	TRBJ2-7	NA	TGTGCTACAAGGGGGGACTACGAGCAGTACTTC	CATRGDYEQYF
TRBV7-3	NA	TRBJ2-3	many	TGTGCCAGCAGCCTCGGGCAGGTCGGGGATACGCAGTATTTT	CASSLGQVGDTQYF
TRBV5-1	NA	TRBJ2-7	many	TGCGCCAGCAGCTTTGGGGGAACGCTGAGCTCCTACGAGCAGTACTTC	CASSFGGTLSSYEQYF
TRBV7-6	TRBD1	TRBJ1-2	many	TGTGCCAGCAGCTTGGGGACAGGGGGCTCGGACTATGGCTACACCTTC	CASSLGTGGSDYGYTF
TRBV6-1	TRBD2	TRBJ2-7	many	TGTGCCAGCAGTGTTAGCGGGAGGGACTACGAGCAGTACTTC	CASSVSGRDYEQYF
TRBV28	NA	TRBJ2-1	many	TGTGCCAGCAGTCCACCAGACTATCCGCAGTTCTTC	CASSPPDYPQFF
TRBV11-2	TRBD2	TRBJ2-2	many	TGTGCCAGCAGCTTAGTAGGGACTAGCGGGAGGCGGAACGGGGAGCTGTTTTTT	CASSLVGTSGRRNGELFF
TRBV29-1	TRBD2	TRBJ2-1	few	TGCAGCTCCTCTAGCGGGAGCGGGAATGAGCAGTTCTTC	CSSSSGSGNEQFF
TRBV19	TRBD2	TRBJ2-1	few	TGTGCCAGTAGTATGGGCGGGAGCTCCTACAATGAGCAGTTCTTC	CASSMGGSSYNEQFF
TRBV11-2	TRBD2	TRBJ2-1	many	TGTGCCAGCAGCTCAAGTGGGGAGGGGTCGACCTACAATGAGCAGTTCTTC	CASSSSGEGSTYNEQFF
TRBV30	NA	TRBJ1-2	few	TGTGCCTGGAGTGTAACAATGAACTATGGCTACACCTTC	CAWSVTMNYGYTF
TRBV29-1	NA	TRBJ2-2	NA	TGCAGCGTTTTGGGGGGGCGCTTTGCCGGGGAGCTGTTTTTT	CSVLGGRFAGELFF
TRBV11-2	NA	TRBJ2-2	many	TGTGCCAGCAGCTTAGGGGTTTTGTGGACACAGAACACCGGGGAGCTGTTTTTT	CASSLGVLWTQNTGELFF
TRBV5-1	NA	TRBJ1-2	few	TGCGCCAGCAGCTTGGAAGGGTTGAACTATGGCTACACCTTC	CASSLEGLNYGYTF
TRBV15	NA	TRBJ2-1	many	TGTGCCACCAGCTTGAGCAGGCAGGGTGACAATGAGCAGTTCTTC	CATSLSRQGDNEQFF
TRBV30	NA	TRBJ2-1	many	TGTGCCTGGAGGCGCGTCCATGAGCAGTTCTTC	CAWRRVHEQFF
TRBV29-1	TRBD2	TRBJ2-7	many	TGCAGCGTTGAGGGGGGGGAAGATCGGTACGAGCAGTACTTC	CSVEGGEDRYEQYF
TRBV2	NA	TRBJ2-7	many	TGTGCCAGCGGAACAAGTAATGCCTACGAGCAGTACTTC	CASGTSNAYEQYF
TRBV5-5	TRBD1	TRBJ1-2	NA	TGTGCCAGCAGCCAGGACAGCAGGGGGCGGCTTGGCTACACCTTC	CASSQDSRGRLGYTF
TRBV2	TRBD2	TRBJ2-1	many	TGTGCCAGCAGGACCCTAGCTGGGGCGGGAGGAGTCTACAATGAGCAGTTCTTC	CASRTLAGAGGVYNEQFF
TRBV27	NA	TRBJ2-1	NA	TGTGCCAGCAGGGAACAGGACTACAATGAGCAGTTCTTC	CASREQDYNEQFF
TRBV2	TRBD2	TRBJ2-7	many	TGTGCCAGCAGTCTCAAGGGACTATCTTATGACGAGCAGTACTTC	CASSLKGLSYDEQYF
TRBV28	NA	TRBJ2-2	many	TGTGCCAGCACCCGGTCTACCGGGGAGCTGTTTTTT	CASTRSTGELFF
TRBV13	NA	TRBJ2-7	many	TGTGCCAGCAGCTCTCAAGGGGAGAAGCTGGTCTACTACGAGCAGTACTTC	CASSSQGEKLVYYEQYF
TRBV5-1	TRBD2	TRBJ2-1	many	TGCGCCAGCAGCTTGTGGCTAGCGGGCAATGAGCAGTTCTTC	CASSLWLAGNEQFF
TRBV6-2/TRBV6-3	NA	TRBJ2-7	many	TGTGCCAGCAGCATTTTGGGGGACATCGGGTACGAGCAGTACTTC	CASSILGDIGYEQYF
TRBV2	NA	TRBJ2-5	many	TGTGCCAGCAGGCGGAGCGGCAATGTAGAGACCCAGTACTTC	CASRRSGNVETQYF
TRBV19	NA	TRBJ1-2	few	TGTGCCAGTAGTCCCCATATCTCTAACTATGGCTACACCTTC	CASSPHISNYGYTF
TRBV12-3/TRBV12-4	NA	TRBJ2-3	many	TGTGCCAGCAGATCATTCACAGATACGCAGTATTTT	CASRSFTDTQYF
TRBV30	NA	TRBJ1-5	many	TGTGCCTGGAGTGGACTGGGGGGGAATCAGCCCCAGCATTTT	CAWSGLGGNQPQHF
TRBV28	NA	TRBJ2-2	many	TGTGCCAGCAGTTTAGTTCAGAACACCGGGGAGCTGTTTTTT	CASSLVQNTGELFF
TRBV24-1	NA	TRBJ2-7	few	TGTGCCACCAGTGATGTGACAGGCTACGAGCAGTACTTC	CATSDVTGYEQYF
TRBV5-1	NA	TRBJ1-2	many	TGCGCCAGCAGCTTGGGACAGGCCGGGGACTATGGCTACACCTTC	CASSLGQAGDYGYTF
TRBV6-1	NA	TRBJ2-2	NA	TGTGCCAGCAGAGCACAGGGTACCGGGGAGCTGTTTTTT	CASRAQGTGELFF
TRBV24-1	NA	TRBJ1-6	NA	TGTGCCACCAGTGACGGGACTACTTCACCCCTCCACTTT	CATSDGTTSPLHF
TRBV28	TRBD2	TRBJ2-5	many	TGTGCCAGCAGTAAATGGACTAGCGGGGTACAAGAGACCCAGTACTTC	CASSKWTSGVQETQYF
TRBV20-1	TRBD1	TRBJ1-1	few	TGCAGTACTAGACTTGGACAGGGGGCGTCGTACACTGAAGCTTTCTTT	CSTRLGQGASYTEAFF
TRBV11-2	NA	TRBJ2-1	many	TGTGCCAGCAGCTTAGCCCCCGGCGTGGGCTACAATGAGCAGTTCTTC	CASSLAPGVGYNEQFF
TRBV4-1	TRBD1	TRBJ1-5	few	TGTGCCAGCAGCTCATACAGGGGGTTTAATCAGCCCCAGCATTTT	CASSSYRGFNQPQHF
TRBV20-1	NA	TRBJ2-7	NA	TGCAGTGCTGTCGGCGGCCTCTACGAGCAGTACTTC	CSAVGGLYEQYF
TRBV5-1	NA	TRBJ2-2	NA	TGCGCCAGCACCGTCCCCCCAGGGGCGGCCTTGAACACCGGGGAGCTGTTTTTT	CASTVPPGAALNTGELFF
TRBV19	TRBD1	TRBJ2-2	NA	TGTGCCAGTAGTCCCCGGGACAGGGGGCACACCGGGGAGCTGTTTTTT	CASSPRDRGHTGELFF
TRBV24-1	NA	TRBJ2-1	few	TGTGCCACCAGTGGCCCCATTAGCACCAGTTGGGCCTACAATGAGCAGTTCTTC	CATSGPISTSWAYNEQFF
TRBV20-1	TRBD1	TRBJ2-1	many	TGCAGTGCTAGCCCTACGAGACAGGGGTATTACAATGAGCAGTTCTTC	CSASPTRQGYYNEQFF
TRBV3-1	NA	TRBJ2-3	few	TGTGCCAGCAGCCATCTCATCTCAGATGCGCAGTATTTT	CASSHLISDAQYF
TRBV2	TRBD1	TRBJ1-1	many	TGTGCCACCACAGGGGCGCGGGGTACTGAAGCTTTCTTT	CATTGARGTEAFF